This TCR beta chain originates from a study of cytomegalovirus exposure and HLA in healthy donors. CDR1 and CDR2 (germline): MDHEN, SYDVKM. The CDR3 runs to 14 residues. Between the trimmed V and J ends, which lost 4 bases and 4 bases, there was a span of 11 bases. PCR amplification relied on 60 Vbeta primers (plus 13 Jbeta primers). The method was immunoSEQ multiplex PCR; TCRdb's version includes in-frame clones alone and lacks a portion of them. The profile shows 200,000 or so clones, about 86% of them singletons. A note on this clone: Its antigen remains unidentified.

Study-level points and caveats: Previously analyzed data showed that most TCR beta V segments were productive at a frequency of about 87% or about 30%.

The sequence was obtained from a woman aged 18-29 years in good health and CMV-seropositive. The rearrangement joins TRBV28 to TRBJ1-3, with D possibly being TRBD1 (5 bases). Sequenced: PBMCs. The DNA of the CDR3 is TGTGCCAGCAGTTCTCAGGGAGGCGGAAACACCATATATTTT. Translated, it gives CASSSQGGGNTIYF.